These 12 T cell receptor beta chains were all obtained from the same sample, sequenced in a study of cytomegalovirus exposure and HLA in healthy donors. PCR amplification relied on 60 Vbeta primers (plus 13 Jbeta primers). The method was immunoSEQ multiplex PCR; TCRdb's version includes in-frame clones alone and lacks a portion of them. The sample shows some 190,000 clones, 85% to 90% of them seen only once. The sample taken for sequencing was PBMCs. All receptors come from a woman aged 18 to 35 in good health and CMV-seronegative.

The chain combines TRBV30 with TRBJ1-3; D is perhaps TRBD1 (6 bases). Germline V gene sequence: CDR1 GTSNPN, CDR2 SVGIG (reference sequence). This CDR3 comprises 12 residues. The ends were cut back, 1 base at V and 8 bases at J, with 9 bases in the middle. The CDR3 DNA reads TGTGCCTGGAGTGGTGGGGGCCACACCATATATTTT. Its translation: CAWSGGGHTIYF.

V usage is TRBV19 and J usage is TRBJ2-1; D is perhaps TRBD1 (6 bases). Trimming removed 2 bases at V and 6 bases at J, with 11 bases between. Germline values: CDR1 LNHDA, CDR2 SQIVND (reference sequence). This CDR3 is built from 14 residues. Written as DNA, the CDR3 is TGTGCCAGTAGTATACAGGGGTCGGTCAATGAGCAGTTCTTC. Protein product: CASSIQGSVNEQFF.

J is TRBJ2-2 and V is TRBV6-5; TRBD2 agrees at 7 bases. The germline V gene has CDR1 MNHEY and CDR2 SVGAGI. This CDR3 is 15 amino acids long. V was clipped by 6 bases and J by 2 bases; unmatched bases: 6. The CDR3 DNA reads TGTGCCAGCAGCCCCCGGGGGGACAACACCGGGGAGCTGTTTTTT. Protein: CASSPRGDNTGELFF.

V usage is TRBV5-6 and J usage is TRBJ1-6; D not resolved. This CDR3 has 13 residues. Germline CDR1 is SGHDT and CDR2 is YYEEEE. V gave up 7 bases and J gave up 7 bases, with 12 bases separating them. This CDR3 is CASGRRENSPLHF. Here the CDR3 DNA reads TGTGCCAGCGGCAGGAGGGAAAATTCACCCCTCCACTTT.

This clone was seen a handful of times. The V gene is TRBV30, the J gene TRBJ2-2; TRBD1 is a possible D gene (6 bases). The V gene lost 3 bases and the J gene lost 4 bases, with 12 bases spanning the gap. Germline CDR1 and CDR2: GTSNPN and SVGIG (reference sequence). The CDR3 covers 14 residues. The CDR3 loop is CAWSLTGSTGELFF. As DNA, the CDR3 is TGTGCCTGGAGCTTAACAGGGAGCACCGGGGAGCTGTTTTTT.

The chain uses TRBV18 and TRBJ2-2, with D tentatively TRBD2 (5 bases). The germline V gene has CDR1 KGHSH and CDR2 LQKENI. This CDR3 has 14 amino acids. The V gene lost 2 bases and the J gene lost 7 bases, with 11 bases spanning the gap. CDR3 sequence: CASSPGERGGELFF. The CDR3 nucleotides are TGTGCCAGCTCACCAGGGGAGAGAGGCGGGGAGCTGTTTTTT. The full variable domain, rest sourced from reference TRBV18 and TRBJ2-2, is NAGVMQNPRHLVRRRGQEARLRCSPMKGHSHVYWYRQLPEEGLKFMVYLQKENIIDESGMPKERFSAEFPKEGPSILRIQQVVRGDSAAYFCASSPGERGGELFFGEGSRLTVL.

This chain connects TRBV6-1 to TRBJ1-4; 7 positions match TRBD1. CDR1 MNHNS and CDR2 SASEGT come from the germline V gene. This CDR3 comprises 16 residues. V gave up 4 bases and J gave up 1 base; unmatched junction bases: 6. The CDR3 sequence: CASSATGVRTNEKLFF. Here the CDR3 DNA reads TGTGCCAGCAGTGCTACAGGGGTGCGAACTAATGAAAAACTGTTTTTT.

Comments on this clone: This CDR3 is also generated by other DNA sequences in the sample. The genes are TRBV7-3 and TRBJ2-5; D is perhaps TRBD2 (5 bases). Trimming stripped 0 bases from V and 1 base from J, with 6 bases between. Germline-derived CDR1 and CDR2 are SGHTA and FQGTGA. The CDR3 totals 14 residues. The CDR3 bases are TGTGCCAGCAGCTTAACAGGAGGCCAAGAGACCCAGTACTTC. This encodes CASSLTGGQETQYF.

The count of this clone is one. The chain combines TRBV6-1 with TRBJ2-5, with 14 bases identical to TRBD2. V lost 4 bases and J lost 10; bases outside the gene matches: 8. This CDR3 has 15 amino acids. Germline CDR1 reads MNHNS; CDR2 reads SASEGT. CDR3 nucleotides: TGTGCCAGCAGTGCAGGGACTAGCGGGAGTAATAGCCAGTACTTC. It is translated as CASSAGTSGSNSQYF.

The J gene is TRBJ2-1, the V gene TRBV9, with TRBD1 matching over 8 bases. Germline lookup yields CDR1 SGDLS and CDR2 YYNGEE. This CDR3 has 15 amino acids. V was pared by 0 bases and J by 5 bases, with 4 bases of the junction left unmatched. CDR3 in amino acids: CASSVARGPNNEQFF. Written as DNA, the CDR3 is TGTGCCAGCAGCGTAGCCAGGGGGCCAAACAATGAGCAGTTCTTC. Full variable domain (remainder filled in from reference TRBV9 and TRBJ2-1): DSGVTQTPKHLITATGQRVTLRCSPRSGDLSVYWYQQSLDQGLQFLIQYYNGEERAKGNILERFSAQQFPDLHSELNLSSLELGDSALYFCASSVARGPNNEQFFGPGTRLTVL.

The V gene is TRBV30, the J gene TRBJ2-5; 11 nucleotides line up with TRBD2. The CDR3 extends over 13 amino acids. J gave up 5 bases and V 1 base, and 0 bases lay outside the gene matches. Germline lookup yields CDR1 GTSNPN and CDR2 SVGIG (reference sequence). This CDR3 reads CAWSGTSGETQYF. The CDR3 bases are TGTGCCTGGAGTGGGACTAGCGGGGAGACCCAGTACTTC.

The chain employs TRBV11-3 and TRBJ1-2; 8 nucleotides match TRBD1. Trimming cost V 5 bases and J 3 bases; bases outside gene matches: 8. From germline, CDR1 is SGHNT and CDR2 YENEEA. This CDR3 contains 15 residues. The CDR3 reads CASSTGTGLHYGYTF. The CDR3 region has the DNA TGTGCCAGCAGCACCGGGACAGGACTACACTATGGCTACACCTTC. The full variable domain, in which reference TRBV11-3 and TRBJ1-2 provide the parts outside the CDR3, is EAGVVQSPRYKIIEKKQPVAFWCNPISGHNTLYWYLQNLGQGPELLIRYENEEAVDDSQLPKDRFSAERLKGVDSTLKIQPAELGDSAVYLCASSTGTGLHYGYTFGSGTRLTVV.